This passage covers 11 T cell receptor beta chains from one sample sequenced in a study of cytomegalovirus exposure and HLA in healthy donors. Vbeta (60) and Jbeta (13) primers were used in the PCR. Measured with immunoSEQ multiplex PCR; TCRdb has only the in-frame clones, and not every one. The sample includes about 130,000 clones, around 85% of them seen just once. The sequencing input was PBMCs. The source of these receptors is a woman aged 30 to 39 in good health and CMV-seropositive.

The CDR3 loop reads CAISESDSGYEQFF. In DNA form, the CDR3 reads TGTGCCATCAGTGAGTCTGATAGCGGGTATGAGCAGTTCTTC. This chain uses TRBV10-3 with TRBJ2-1; 7 bases fit TRBD2. The CDR3 runs 14 residues. Germline CDR1 ENHRY, CDR2 SYGVKD. Trimming removed 0 bases from V and 8 bases from J; junction bases left unmatched: 4.

The CDR3 loop reads CASSVLGGQETQYF. The CDR3 nucleotides are TGTGCCAGCAGTGTCCTCGGGGGCCAAGAGACCCAGTACTTC. This rearrangement joins TRBV6-1 to TRBJ2-5; D possibly corresponds to TRBD2 (6 bases). Germline V gene lookup returns CDR1 MNHNS and CDR2 SASEGT. This CDR3 spans 14 amino acids. The V end lost 4 bases, the J end lost 1 base, and 10 bases lay between the germline ends.

The chain has TRBV27 and TRBJ1-2, with 11 positions matching TRBD1. CDR1 and CDR2 (germline): MNHEY, SMNVEV (reference sequence). The CDR3 spans 16 residues. V shed 5 bases and J 2 bases; nucleotides not matched to a gene: 7. In DNA, the CDR3 is TGTGCCAGCAGTCCCGCCGGACAGGGGGCGAACTATGGCTACACCTTC. It is translated as CASSPAGQGANYGYTF.

The V and J genes are TRBV7-9 and TRBJ1-5, with D maybe TRBD1 (5 bases). Germline V lookup: CDR1 SEHNR, CDR2 FQNEAQ (reference sequence). V gave up 7 bases and J gave up 5 bases, with 12 bases separating them. The length of the CDR3 is 13 residues. CDR3 sequence (DNA): TGTGCCAGCACCCTCTCGGGGGATCAGCCCCAGCATTTT. This gives the protein CASTLSGDQPQHF.

Here the CDR3 DNA reads TGTGCCAGCAGCTCTACGACGACAGTCGCGAACACTGAAGCTTTCTTT. This sequence encodes CASSSTTTVANTEAFF. This rearrangement joins TRBV7-2 to TRBJ1-1; tentative D call: TRBD1 (5 bases). The CDR3 runs to 16 residues. Germline-derived CDR1 and CDR2 are SGHTA and FQGNSA. V was pared by 4 bases and J by 1 base, with 16 bases between.

The chain combines TRBV30 with TRBJ1-5, with a possible D match to TRBD1 (6 bases). V shed 5 bases and J shed 0 bases, with 11 bases lying between them. Germline CDR1 and CDR2: GTSNPN and SVGIG (reference sequence). This CDR3 comprises 14 residues. The CDR3 bases are TGTGCCTGGCAACAGGGCAATAGCAATCAGCCCCAGCATTTT. It yields the protein CAWQQGNSNQPQHF.

The J gene is TRBJ1-5, the V gene TRBV28; D uncertain. V was pared by 3 bases and J by 8 bases, with 8 bases between. CDR1 and CDR2 (germline): MDHEN, SYDVKM. CDR3 length: 12 residues. CDR3 protein: CASSLSGKPQHF. The CDR3 DNA follows: TGTGCCAGCAGTTTGTCGGGTAAGCCCCAGCATTTT.

The rearrangement links TRBV4-1 to TRBJ1-1; possible D gene TRBD1, 6 bases. With 6 bases removed from V and 5 bases from J, the gap between germline ends came to 16 bases. Germline-derived CDR1 and CDR2 are MGHRA and YSYEKL. The CDR3 is made up of 14 amino acids. The CDR3 sequence: CASSPKQGGTEAFF. CDR3 nucleotides: TGCGCCAGCAGTCCTAAACAGGGAGGGACTGAAGCTTTCTTT.

This chain links TRBV6-5 with TRBJ2-1; 9 bases line up with TRBD1. V shed 5 bases, J shed 9 bases, and the junction held 5 bases outside the gene matches. The CDR3 sequence is 13 residues long. Germline CDR1 is MNHEY and CDR2 is SVGAGI. The CDR3 DNA reads TGTGCCAGCAGTCCCGACAGGGGGAGTGAGCAGTTCTTC. This gives the protein CASSPDRGSEQFF.

This chain uses TRBV2 with TRBJ2-5; 8 bases map to TRBD2. V trimming: 7 bases; J trimming: 4 bases; junction bases outside the gene matches: 2. In germline, CDR1 is SNHLY, CDR2 FYNNEI. The CDR3 has 12 amino acids. DNA for the CDR3: TGTGCCAGCACGGGAGGGGGAGAGACCCAGTACTTC. Translation gives CASTGGGETQYF.

This chain uses TRBV6-6 with TRBJ1-3, with a weak D call TRBD1 (6 bases). Germline CDR1 is MNHNY and CDR2 is SVGAGI (reference sequence). Deletions cut 9 bases from V and 2 bases from J, with 14 bases between. The CDR3 runs 14 residues. CDR3 residues: CASQQPGAGNTIYF. The CDR3 region has the DNA TGTGCCAGTCAACAGCCAGGGGCTGGAAACACCATATATTTT.